Sequencing of this TCR beta chain was carried out in a study of technical replicates of blood from a few donors. Assay used: immunoSEQ multiplex PCR; TCRdb lists only in-frame clones, some missing. The sample has about 50,000 clones, about 96% seen once. Germline CDR1 and CDR2: SGHAT and FQDESV (reference sequence). The J segment lost 6 bases and the V segment lost 1 base, leaving 2 bases of the junction unmatched. CDR3 size: 16 residues. This TCR came from a human donor in good health. The sequencing input was T cells isolated from PBMCs. The chain combines TRBV11-1 with TRBJ2-2; 13 bases map to TRBD2. Here the CDR3 DNA reads TGTGCCAGCAGCTTAGGACTAGCGGGAGGTTCCGGGGAGCTGTTTTTT. Amino acids: CASSLGLAGGSGELFF.